The 28 T cell receptor beta chains listed next were all sequenced from one sample in a study of blood T cell repertoires in COVID-19 (dated by TCRdb to 2018 to 2020). Libraries were built with the immunoSEQ multiplex PCR assay. This immuneACCESS table, as held by TCRdb, lists in-frame sequences with V and J called but not all clones. Of the missing ones, under half trace to an unresolved V gene in checked studies; the others have no known cause. A total of about 58,000 clones appear in this sample, around 91% of them only once. More than 13% of the sample rests with the top ten. Sequencing used peripheral blood. The receptors were gathered from an older woman with active COVID-19.

The chain couples TRBV7-2 to TRBJ2-3; the D gene is possibly TRBD2 (6 bases). CDR1 and CDR2 (germline): SGHTA, FQGNSA. This CDR3 has 15 amino acids. Trimming shortened V by 0 bases and J by 3 bases, and 10 bases separated the two germline ends. The chain's CDR3 is CASSLALGRTDTQYF. The CDR3 bases are TGTGCCAGCAGCTTAGCGCTAGGGAGGACAGATACGCAGTATTTT.

V and J are TRBV15 and TRBJ1-6; D gene ambiguous. The CDR3 totals 15 residues. V gave up 2 bases and J gave up 6 bases, with 11 bases separating them. Germline values: CDR1 LNHNV, CDR2 YYDKDF (reference sequence). For the CDR3, the DNA is TGTGCCACCAGCAGAACGATCGGGAGTAATTCACCCCTCCACTTT. This translates into CATSRTIGSNSPLHF.

The chain links TRBV7-9 to TRBJ2-2, with D hard to call. The V end lost 5 bases, the J end lost 3 bases, and 10 bases lay between the germline ends. The CDR3 is 14 amino acids. Germline V lookup: CDR1 SEHNR, CDR2 FQNEAQ (reference sequence). The CDR3 nucleotides read TGTGCCAGCAGCGTATCTCGGGACACCGGGGAGCTGTTTTTT. It yields the protein CASSVSRDTGELFF.

CDR3 DNA sequence: TGTGCCAGTAGTATAGTGGGCAGGGAAAACTATGGCTACACCTTC. Translating gives CASSIVGRENYGYTF. V gene TRBV19 combines with J gene TRBJ1-2; maybe TRBD1 (5 bases). V lost 1 base, J lost 2 bases, and 11 bases lay in between. Germline V CDR1 and CDR2: LNHDA, SQIVND (reference sequence). The CDR3 runs 15 residues.

This clone is a singleton in its sample. The genes are TRBV10-3 and TRBJ1-2, with D tentatively TRBD1 (5 bases). The CDR3 has 14 residues. The germline gives CDR1 ENHRY, CDR2 SYGVKD. Trimming pared 4 bases from V and 6 bases from J, leaving 15 bases between. CDR3 nucleotide sequence: TGTGCCATCAGTGCTGGGAGGGGATCCGATGGCTACACCTTC. It specifies CAISAGRGSDGYTF.

Concerning this clone: The junction differs from germline at one of its ends, possibly a read error. V is TRBV4-1 and J is TRBJ1-5; maybe TRBD1 (6 bases). Germline assignment: CDR1 MGHRA and CDR2 YSYEKL. This CDR3 is built from 15 residues. The CDR3 loop reads CASSHKDSGNQPQHF. In nucleotides, the CDR3 is TGTGCCAGCAGCCACAAGGACAGCGGCAATCAGCCCCAGCATTTT.

This clone was picked up one time. The chain couples TRBV7-2 to TRBJ1-1; TRBD1 matches at 9 bases. CDR3 size: 14 residues. Trimming cost V 3 bases and J 2 bases; bases outside gene matches: 1. Germline assignment: CDR1 SGHTA and CDR2 FQGNSA. The CDR3 region is CASSLGQGNTEAFF. The DNA of the CDR3 is TGTGCCAGCAGCTTGGGACAGGGTAACACTGAAGCTTTCTTT.

This clone was recorded only once. This chain joins TRBV5-4 and TRBJ2-5; 7 nucleotides align to TRBD1. The junction had 4 bases not matched to a gene; V was cut back by 4 bases and J by 1 base. CDR3 size: 14 residues. Per germline, CDR1 SGHNT and CDR2 YYREEE (reference sequence). As DNA, the CDR3 is TGTGCCAGCAGCCCGGGACAGACCCAAGAGACCCAGTACTTC. Translation gives CASSPGQTQETQYF.

The chain carries TRBV7-8 and TRBJ1-1; no reliable D call. Germline loops: CDR1 SGHVS, CDR2 FQNEAQ. V gave up 5 bases and J gave up 6 bases, with 10 bases separating them. This CDR3 is 12 amino acids long. The CDR3 coding sequence is TGTGCCAGCAGCCCACTAGGGTCTGAAGCTTTCTTT. Its translation: CASSPLGSEAFF.

CDR3 sequence (DNA): TGCGCCAGCAGCACTGGGACTAGCGGAGATACGCAGTATTTT. This encodes CASSTGTSGDTQYF. The chain couples TRBV5-1 to TRBJ2-3; 11 nucleotides line up with TRBD2. Germline V CDR1 and CDR2: SGHRS, YFSETQ. The ends lost 4 bases at V and 5 bases at J; junction bases unmatched: 3. The CDR3 is made up of 14 amino acids.

This clone was found once. The V and J genes are TRBV4-2 and TRBJ2-3; a possible D gene is TRBD2 (7 bases). Trimming left V 1 base short and J 5 bases short, with 22 bases between. CDR1 and CDR2 (germline): LGHNA, YNFKEQ. The CDR3 contains 18 residues. This chain's CDR3 is CASSQGLVGGGRLDTQYF. DNA of the CDR3: TGTGCCAGCAGCCAAGGGCTCGTGGGGGGGGGCCGGTTAGATACGCAGTATTTT.

This chain connects TRBV10-1 to TRBJ2-5; D remains ambiguous. The V and J ends lost 4 bases and 7 bases respectively, with 13 bases between them. Germline V lookup: CDR1 WNHNN, CDR2 SYGVQD (reference sequence). This CDR3 has 13 amino acids. In DNA form, the CDR3 reads TGCGCCAGCAGTGCGGTACAACCAGGGACCCAGTACTTC. As protein: CASSAVQPGTQYF.

The chain carries TRBV29-1 and TRBJ2-7; D may be TRBD1 (6 bases). V lost 7 bases and J 3 bases, leaving 13 bases between the germline ends. Germline V gives CDR1 SQVTM, CDR2 ANQGSEA. This CDR3 contains 12 residues. CDR3 region: CSAGDTFYEQYF. CDR3 nucleotides: TGCAGCGCCGGGGACACCTTCTACGAGCAGTACTTC.

V usage is TRBV5-1 and J usage is TRBJ1-4, with D unresolved. V lost 7 bases, J lost 4 bases, and 14 bases lay in between. The CDR3 totals 14 residues. The germline V gene encodes CDR1 SGHRS and CDR2 YFSETQ. CDR3 sequence reads: CASSLPGGNEKLFF. As DNA, the CDR3 is TGCGCCAGCTCGCTACCGGGAGGTAATGAAAAACTGTTTTTT.

CDR3 protein: CASSVGQGAEKLFF. The CDR3 DNA sequence: TGTGCCAGTAGTGTCGGACAGGGGGCAGAAAAACTGTTTTTT. This chain joins TRBV19 and TRBJ1-4; 11 bases align to TRBD1. V lost 5 bases to trimming and J lost 8 bases; unmatched junction nucleotides: 4. CDR3 length: 14 amino acids. From germline, CDR1 is LNHDA and CDR2 SQIVND (reference sequence).

This chain links TRBV10-3 with TRBJ1-1; possibly TRBD1 for D (5 bases). Trimming took off 0 bases at V and 4 bases at J, with 9 bases between the two ends. The CDR3 length is 14 residues. Germline loops: CDR1 ENHRY, CDR2 SYGVKD. CDR3 coding DNA: TGTGCCATCAGTGAGTCTGGGGGGATCACTGAAGCTTTCTTT. The encoded protein is CAISESGGITEAFF.

The CDR3 sequence: CASSPPGNNEQFF. The CDR3 nucleotides are TGTGCCAGCAGCCCCCCCGGGAACAATGAGCAGTTCTTC. The chain has TRBV2 and TRBJ2-1; tentative D call: TRBD2 (5 bases). The V gene's germline CDR1 is SNHLY and CDR2 FYNNEI. This CDR3 is built from 13 residues. V lost 6 bases to trimming and J lost 5 bases, with 11 bases between them.

The chain joins TRBV29-1 to TRBJ2-1, with a possible D match to TRBD2 (6 bases). This CDR3 is built from 14 residues. V lost 7 bases to trimming and J lost 9 bases, with 22 bases between them. Germline CDR1 reads SQVTM; CDR2 reads ANQGSEA. This chain's CDR3 is CSGRSGLGVGEQFF. CDR3 sequence (DNA): TGCAGCGGCCGCTCGGGACTTGGGGTCGGTGAGCAGTTCTTC.

J is TRBJ1-5 and V is TRBV19, with D uncertain. The ends were cut back, 5 bases at V and 9 bases at J, with 17 bases in the middle. Per the germline V gene, CDR1 is LNHDA and CDR2 is SQIVND (reference sequence). The CDR3 runs 14 residues. In DNA form, the CDR3 reads TGTGCCAGTAGTCCTCGGAGGGCCCGTGGGCCCCAGCATTTT. Its protein product is CASSPRRARGPQHF.

This chain uses TRBV3-1 (or the pseudogene TRBV3-2) with TRBJ2-5; 10 nucleotides align to TRBD2. Trimming cost V 1 base and J 5 bases; bases outside gene matches: 13. Looked up from germline, CDR1 is LGHDT and CDR2 is YNNKEL (reference sequence). The CDR3 is 18 residues long. DNA for the CDR3: TGTGCCAGCAGCCAAGTGCTAGTAGCGGGGGGCCTGGGGGAGACCCAGTACTTC. Its protein is CASSQVLVAGGLGETQYF.

The rearrangement links TRBV5-1 to TRBJ2-3, with 7 bases matching TRBD1. This CDR3 has 15 residues. Germline CDR1 reads SGHRS; CDR2 reads YFSETQ. Trimming removed 4 bases from V and 2 bases from J; junction bases left unmatched: 7. The CDR3 region has the DNA TGCGCCAGCAGCCACAGGGGTTTTGCCACAGATACGCAGTATTTT. Translated, it gives CASSHRGFATDTQYF.

The rearrangement links TRBV6-2 or TRBV6-3 to TRBJ2-5; 8 nucleotides align to TRBD1. With 5 bases clipped from V and 5 bases from J, the junction kept 4 bases outside the gene matches. The CDR3 loop spans 13 amino acids. Per the germline V gene, CDR1 is MNHEY and CDR2 is SVGEGT. The CDR3 DNA reads TGTGCCAGCAGTCGGACAGGGCGGGAGACCCAGTACTTC. Its protein is CASSRTGRETQYF.

The V gene is TRBV6-2 or TRBV6-3, the J gene TRBJ1-5; D remains unclear. This CDR3 spans 19 amino acids. Per the germline V gene, CDR1 is MNHEY and CDR2 is SVGEGT. V dropped 3 bases and J dropped 1 base, with 22 bases sitting between them. The CDR3 DNA follows: TGTGCCAGCAGTTATGCAAGAAGGACGGGGATGGTGAGCAATCAGCCCCAGCATTTT. This codes for CASSYARRTGMVSNQPQHF.

The J gene is TRBJ1-2, the V gene TRBV19; no clear D gene. The CDR3 has 15 residues. Trimming took 3 bases from V and 1 from J, leaving 12 bases between them. Per the germline V gene, CDR1 is LNHDA and CDR2 is SQIVND (reference sequence). CDR3 sequence (DNA): TGTGCCAGTAGTATGCGGAGGGATGGTAACTATGGCTACACCTTC. This gives the protein CASSMRRDGNYGYTF.

This chain connects TRBV6-1 to TRBJ1-2; D call uncertain. The CDR3 totals 14 residues. Germline values: CDR1 MNHNS, CDR2 SASEGT. The V end lost 2 bases, the J end lost 7 bases, and 14 bases lay between the germline ends. Here the CDR3 reads CASSEIGHGGGYTF. The CDR3 DNA reads as TGTGCCAGCAGTGAAATAGGCCATGGCGGTGGCTACACCTTC.

The chain recombines TRBV7-3 with TRBJ2-3; TRBD1 matches at 7 bases. Germline loops: CDR1 SGHTA, CDR2 FQGTGA. The trim removed 4 bases at V and 1 base at J, leaving 8 bases unmatched. The CDR3 is made up of 16 amino acids. The chain's CDR3 is CASSSNRGSGTDTQYF. The CDR3 nucleotides are TGTGCCAGCAGCTCAAACAGGGGCTCTGGCACAGATACGCAGTATTTT.

This chain joins TRBV4-2 and TRBJ2-3, with a tentative D call TRBD2 (6 bases). The germline CDR1 and CDR2 sequences are LGHNA and YNFKEQ. There are 15 residues in the CDR3. V gave up 4 bases and J gave up 0 bases, with 11 bases separating them. The CDR3, as DNA: TGTGCCAGCAGCCTAAGGACTACTAGCACAGATACGCAGTATTTT. Amino acid sequence: CASSLRTTSTDTQYF.

The chain employs TRBV4-3 and TRBJ1-2, with 7 bases aligning to TRBD1. The J segment lost 4 bases and the V segment lost 0 bases, leaving 5 bases of the junction unmatched. CDR3 size: 15 residues. The germline V gene encodes CDR1 LGHNA and CDR2 YSLEER. This CDR3 is CASSQDMGQSYGYTF. The CDR3 DNA reads TGCGCCAGCAGCCAAGATATGGGACAGAGCTATGGCTACACCTTC.